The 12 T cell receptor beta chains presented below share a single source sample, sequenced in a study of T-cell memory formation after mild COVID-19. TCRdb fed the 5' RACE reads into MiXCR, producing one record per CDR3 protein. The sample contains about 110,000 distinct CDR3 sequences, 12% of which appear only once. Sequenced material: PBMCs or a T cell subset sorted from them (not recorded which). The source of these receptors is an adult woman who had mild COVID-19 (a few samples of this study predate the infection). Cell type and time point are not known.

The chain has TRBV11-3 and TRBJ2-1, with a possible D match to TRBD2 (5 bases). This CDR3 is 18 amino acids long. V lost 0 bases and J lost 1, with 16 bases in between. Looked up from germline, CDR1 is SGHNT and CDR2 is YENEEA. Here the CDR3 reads CASSLEGMTGESYNEQFF. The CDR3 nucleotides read TGTGCCAGCAGCTTAGAAGGGATGACCGGGGAGTCCTACAATGAGCAGTTCTTC.

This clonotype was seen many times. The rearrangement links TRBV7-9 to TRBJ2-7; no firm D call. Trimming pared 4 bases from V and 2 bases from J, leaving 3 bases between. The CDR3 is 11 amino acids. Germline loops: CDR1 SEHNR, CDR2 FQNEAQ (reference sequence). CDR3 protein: CASSSTYEQYF. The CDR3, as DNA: TGTGCCAGCAGCTCCACCTACGAGCAGTACTTC. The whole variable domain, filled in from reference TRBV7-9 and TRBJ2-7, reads DTGVSQNPRHKITKRGQNVTFRCDPISEHNRLYWYRQTLGQGPEFLTYFQNEAQLEKSRLLSDRFSAERPKGSFSTLEIQRTEQGDSAMYLCASSSTYEQYFGPGTRLTVT.

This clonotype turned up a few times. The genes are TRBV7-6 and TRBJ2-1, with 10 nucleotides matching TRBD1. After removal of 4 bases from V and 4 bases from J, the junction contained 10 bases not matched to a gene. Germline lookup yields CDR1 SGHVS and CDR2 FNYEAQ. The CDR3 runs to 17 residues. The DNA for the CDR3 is TGTGCCAGCAGCTCGCCACTCGGGACAGGGGTATACAATGAGCAGTTCTTC. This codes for CASSSPLGTGVYNEQFF.

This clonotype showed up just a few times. The CDR3 sequence is CSARDHLRDFYEQYF. For the CDR3, the DNA is TGCAGTGCTAGAGATCATTTGCGGGACTTCTACGAGCAGTACTTC. The rearrangement joins TRBV20-1 to TRBJ2-7, with a possible D match to TRBD2 (6 bases). This CDR3 is 15 amino acids long. Per germline, CDR1 DFQATT and CDR2 SNEGSKA (reference sequence). V was pared by 0 bases and J by 3 bases, with 15 bases between.

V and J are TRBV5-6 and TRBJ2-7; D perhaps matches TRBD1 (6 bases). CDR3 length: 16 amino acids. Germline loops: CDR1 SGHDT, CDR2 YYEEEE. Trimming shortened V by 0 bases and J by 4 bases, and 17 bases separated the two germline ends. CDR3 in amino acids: CASSLGPGRGEYEQYF. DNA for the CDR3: TGTGCCAGCAGCTTGGGGCCTGGCAGGGGAGAGTACGAGCAGTACTTC.

CDR3 protein: CSVEGQPRENIQYF. Here the CDR3 DNA reads TGCAGCGTTGAAGGACAGCCTCGGGAAAACATTCAGTACTTC. The V gene is TRBV29-1, the J gene TRBJ2-4; D might be TRBD1 (5 bases). This CDR3 region has 14 residues. Germline V gene data show CDR1 as SQVTM and CDR2 as ANQGSEA. Deletions cut 1 base from V and 5 bases from J, with 12 bases between.

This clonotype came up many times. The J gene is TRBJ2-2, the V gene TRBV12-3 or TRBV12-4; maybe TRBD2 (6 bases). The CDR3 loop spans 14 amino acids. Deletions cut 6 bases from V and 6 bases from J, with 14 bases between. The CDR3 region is CASSQTSYPGELFF. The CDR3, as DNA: TGTGCCAGCAGCCAAACTAGCTACCCCGGGGAGCTGTTTTTT.

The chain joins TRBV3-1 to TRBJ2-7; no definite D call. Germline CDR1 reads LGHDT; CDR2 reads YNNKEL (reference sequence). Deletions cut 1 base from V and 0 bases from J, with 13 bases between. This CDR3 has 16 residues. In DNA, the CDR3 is TGTGCCAGCAGCCAAGTGGTGACGGCCAGCTCCTACGAGCAGTACTTC. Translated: CASSQVVTASSYEQYF.

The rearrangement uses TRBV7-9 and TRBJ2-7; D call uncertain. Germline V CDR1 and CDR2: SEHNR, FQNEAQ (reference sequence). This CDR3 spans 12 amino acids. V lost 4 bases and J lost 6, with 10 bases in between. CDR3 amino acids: CASSSTASEQYF. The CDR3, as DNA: TGTGCCAGCAGCTCGACGGCGTCCGAGCAGTACTTC.

The CDR3 DNA follows: TGCAGTGCCGGGGACAGGGGGAGCTCCTACGAGCAGTACTTC. It yields the protein CSAGDRGSSYEQYF. This sequence joins TRBV20-1 and TRBJ2-7; TRBD1 matches at 11 bases. V lost 6 bases, J lost 0 bases, and 4 bases stayed unmatched. The germline V gene encodes CDR1 DFQATT and CDR2 SNEGSKA (reference sequence). The CDR3 loop spans 14 amino acids.

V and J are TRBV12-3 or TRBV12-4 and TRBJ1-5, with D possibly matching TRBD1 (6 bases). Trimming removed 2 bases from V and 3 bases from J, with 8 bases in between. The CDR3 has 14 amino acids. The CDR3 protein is CASSLLGANQPQHF. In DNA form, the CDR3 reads TGTGCCAGCAGTTTATTGGGGGCCAATCAGCCCCAGCATTTT.

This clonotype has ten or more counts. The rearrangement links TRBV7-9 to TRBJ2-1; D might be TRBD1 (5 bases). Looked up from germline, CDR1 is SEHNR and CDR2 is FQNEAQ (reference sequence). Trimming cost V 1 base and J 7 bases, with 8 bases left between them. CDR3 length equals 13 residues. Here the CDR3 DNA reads TGTGCCAGCAGCTTAGGACAGTGGAATGAGCAGTTCTTC. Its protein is CASSLGQWNEQFF.